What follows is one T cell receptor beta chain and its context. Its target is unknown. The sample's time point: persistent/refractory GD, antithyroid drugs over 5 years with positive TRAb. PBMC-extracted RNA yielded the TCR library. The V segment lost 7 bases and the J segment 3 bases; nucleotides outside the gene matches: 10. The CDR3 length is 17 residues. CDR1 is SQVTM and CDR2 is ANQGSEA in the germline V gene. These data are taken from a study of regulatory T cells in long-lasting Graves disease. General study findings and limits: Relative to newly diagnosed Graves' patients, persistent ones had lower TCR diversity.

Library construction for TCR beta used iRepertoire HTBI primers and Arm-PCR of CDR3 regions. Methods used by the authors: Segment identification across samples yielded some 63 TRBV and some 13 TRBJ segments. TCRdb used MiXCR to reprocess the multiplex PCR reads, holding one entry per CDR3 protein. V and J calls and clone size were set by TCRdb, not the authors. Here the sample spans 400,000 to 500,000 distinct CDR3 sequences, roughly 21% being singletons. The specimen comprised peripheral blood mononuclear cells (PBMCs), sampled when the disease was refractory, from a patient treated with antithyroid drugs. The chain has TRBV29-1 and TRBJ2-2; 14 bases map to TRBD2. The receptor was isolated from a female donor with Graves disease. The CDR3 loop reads CSAGTSGSLGHTGELFF. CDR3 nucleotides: TGCAGCGCAGGGACTAGCGGGAGTCTGGGGCACACCGGGGAGCTGTTTTTT.